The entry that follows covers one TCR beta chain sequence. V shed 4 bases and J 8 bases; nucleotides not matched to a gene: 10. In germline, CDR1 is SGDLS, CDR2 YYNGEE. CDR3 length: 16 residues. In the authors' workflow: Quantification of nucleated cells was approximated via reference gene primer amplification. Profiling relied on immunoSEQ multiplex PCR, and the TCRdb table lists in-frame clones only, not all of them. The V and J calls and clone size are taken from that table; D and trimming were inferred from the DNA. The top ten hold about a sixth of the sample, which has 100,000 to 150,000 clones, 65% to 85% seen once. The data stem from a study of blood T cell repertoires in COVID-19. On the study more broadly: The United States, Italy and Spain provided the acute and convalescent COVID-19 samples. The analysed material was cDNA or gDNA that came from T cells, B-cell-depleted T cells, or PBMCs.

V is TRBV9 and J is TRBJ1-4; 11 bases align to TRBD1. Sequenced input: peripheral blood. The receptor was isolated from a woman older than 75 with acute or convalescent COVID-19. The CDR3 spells CASSIQAGTGGEKLFF. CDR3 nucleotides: TGTGCCAGCAGCATACAAGCCGGGACAGGGGGAGAAAAACTGTTTTTT. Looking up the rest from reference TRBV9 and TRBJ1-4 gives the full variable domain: DSGVTQTPKHLITATGQRVTLRCSPRSGDLSVYWYQQSLDQGLQFLIQYYNGEERAKGNILERFSAQQFPDLHSELNLSSLELGDSALYFCASSIQAGTGGEKLFFGSGTQLSVL.